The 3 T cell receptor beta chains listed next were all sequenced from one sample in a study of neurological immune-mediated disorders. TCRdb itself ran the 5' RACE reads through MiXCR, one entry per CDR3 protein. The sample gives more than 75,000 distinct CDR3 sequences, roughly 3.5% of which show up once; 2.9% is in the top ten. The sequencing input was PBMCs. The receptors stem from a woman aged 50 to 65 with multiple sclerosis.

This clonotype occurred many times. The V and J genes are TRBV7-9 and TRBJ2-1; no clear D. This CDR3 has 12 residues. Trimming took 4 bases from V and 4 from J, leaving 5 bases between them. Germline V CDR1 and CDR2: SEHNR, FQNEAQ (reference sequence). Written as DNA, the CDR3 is TGTGCCAGCAGCTCCCTTTACAATGAGCAGTTCTTC. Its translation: CASSSLYNEQFF.

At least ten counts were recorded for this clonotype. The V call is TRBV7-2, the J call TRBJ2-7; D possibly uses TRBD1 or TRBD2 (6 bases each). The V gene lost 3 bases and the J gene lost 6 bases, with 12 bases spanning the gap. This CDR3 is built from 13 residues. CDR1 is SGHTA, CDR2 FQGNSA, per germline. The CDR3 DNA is TGTGCCAGCAGCTTTTGGGGGGCCGGCGAGCAGTACTTC. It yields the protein CASSFWGAGEQYF.

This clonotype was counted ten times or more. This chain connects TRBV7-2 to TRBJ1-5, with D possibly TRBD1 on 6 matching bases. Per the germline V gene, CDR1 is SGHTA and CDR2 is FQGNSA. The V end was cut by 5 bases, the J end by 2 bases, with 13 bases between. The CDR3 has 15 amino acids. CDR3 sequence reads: CASSPTGSGNQPQHF. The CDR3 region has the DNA TGTGCCAGCAGCCCCACAGGGTCGGGCAATCAGCCCCAGCATTTT.